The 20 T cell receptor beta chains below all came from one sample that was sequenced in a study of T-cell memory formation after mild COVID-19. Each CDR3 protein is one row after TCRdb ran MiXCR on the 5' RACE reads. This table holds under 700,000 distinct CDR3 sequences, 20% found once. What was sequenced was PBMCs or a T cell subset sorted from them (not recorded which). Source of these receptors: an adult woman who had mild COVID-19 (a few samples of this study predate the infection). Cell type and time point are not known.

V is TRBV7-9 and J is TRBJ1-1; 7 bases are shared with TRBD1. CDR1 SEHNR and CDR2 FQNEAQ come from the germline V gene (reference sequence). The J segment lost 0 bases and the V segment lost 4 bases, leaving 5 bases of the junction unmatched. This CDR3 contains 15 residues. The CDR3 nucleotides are TGTGCCAGCAGCTGGTACAGGGGACTGAACACTGAAGCTTTCTTT. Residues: CASSWYRGLNTEAFF. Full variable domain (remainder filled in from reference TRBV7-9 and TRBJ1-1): DTGVSQNPRHKITKRGQNVTFRCDPISEHNRLYWYRQTLGQGPEFLTYFQNEAQLEKSRLLSDRFSAERPKGSFSTLEIQRTEQGDSAMYLCASSWYRGLNTEAFFGQGTRLTVV.

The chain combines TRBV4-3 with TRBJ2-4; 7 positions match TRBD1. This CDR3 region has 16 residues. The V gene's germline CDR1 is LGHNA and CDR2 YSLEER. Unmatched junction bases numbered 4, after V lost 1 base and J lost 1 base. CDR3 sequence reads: CASSQVGTDAKNIQYF. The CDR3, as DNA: TGCGCCAGCAGCCAAGTCGGGACAGATGCCAAAAACATTCAGTACTTC.

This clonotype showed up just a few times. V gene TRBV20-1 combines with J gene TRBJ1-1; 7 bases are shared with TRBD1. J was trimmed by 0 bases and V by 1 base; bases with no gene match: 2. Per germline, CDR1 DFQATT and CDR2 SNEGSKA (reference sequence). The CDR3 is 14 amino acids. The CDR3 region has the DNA TGCAGTGCTAGAGTCAGGGGGGTGAACACTGAAGCTTTCTTT. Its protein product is CSARVRGVNTEAFF.

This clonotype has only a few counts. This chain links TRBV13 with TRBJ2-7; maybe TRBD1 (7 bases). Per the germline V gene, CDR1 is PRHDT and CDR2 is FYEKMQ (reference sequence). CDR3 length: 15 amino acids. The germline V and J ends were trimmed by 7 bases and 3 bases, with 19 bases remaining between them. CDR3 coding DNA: TGTGCCAGCACCCCCAGGGGGGCAGGGGGCTACGAGCAGTACTTC. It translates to CASTPRGAGGYEQYF.

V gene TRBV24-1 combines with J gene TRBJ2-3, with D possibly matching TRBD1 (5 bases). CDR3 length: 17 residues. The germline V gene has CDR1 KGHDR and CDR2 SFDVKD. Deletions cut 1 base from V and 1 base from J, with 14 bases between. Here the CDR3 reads CATSDFGRTTRTDTQYF. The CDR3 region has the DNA TGTGCCACCAGTGATTTCGGGCGGACAACACGCACAGATACGCAGTATTTT.

The CDR3 sequence is CASRIGGGSNEQFF. The DNA for the CDR3 is TGTGCCAGCAGAATCGGGGGGGGATCGAATGAGCAGTTCTTC. The rearrangement uses TRBV6-5 and TRBJ2-1; 8 nucleotides line up with TRBD2. J was trimmed by 7 bases and V by 6 bases; bases with no gene match: 8. This CDR3 is 14 amino acids long. Germline CDR1 and CDR2: MNHEY and SVGAGI.

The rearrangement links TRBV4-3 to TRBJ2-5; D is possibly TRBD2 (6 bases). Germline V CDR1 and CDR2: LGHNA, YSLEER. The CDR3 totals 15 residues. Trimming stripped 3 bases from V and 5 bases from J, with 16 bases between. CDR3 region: CASSQGGTVRETQYF. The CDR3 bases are TGCGCCAGCAGCCAGGGCGGGACCGTCCGGGAGACCCAGTACTTC.

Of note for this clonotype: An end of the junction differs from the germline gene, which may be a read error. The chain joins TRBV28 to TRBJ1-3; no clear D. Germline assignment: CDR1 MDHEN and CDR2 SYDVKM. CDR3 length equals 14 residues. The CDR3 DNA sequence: TGTGCCAGCAGTCCGAACCAACCTGGGAACACCATATATTTT. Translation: CASSPNQPGNTIYF.

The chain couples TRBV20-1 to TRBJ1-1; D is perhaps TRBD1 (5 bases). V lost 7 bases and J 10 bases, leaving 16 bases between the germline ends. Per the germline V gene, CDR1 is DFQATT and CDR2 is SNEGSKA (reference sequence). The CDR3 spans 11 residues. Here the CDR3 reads CSVRWGMLAFF. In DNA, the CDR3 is TGCAGTGTGAGATGGGGGATGCTAGCTTTCTTT.

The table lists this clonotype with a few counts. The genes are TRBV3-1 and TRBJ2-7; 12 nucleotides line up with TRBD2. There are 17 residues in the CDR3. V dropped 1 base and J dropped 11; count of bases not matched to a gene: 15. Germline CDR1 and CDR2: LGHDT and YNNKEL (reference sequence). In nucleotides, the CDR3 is TGTGCCAGCAGCCAAGGAAGTTCGGGACTAGCGGGCCCTAAGGAGTACTTC. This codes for CASSQGSSGLAGPKEYF.

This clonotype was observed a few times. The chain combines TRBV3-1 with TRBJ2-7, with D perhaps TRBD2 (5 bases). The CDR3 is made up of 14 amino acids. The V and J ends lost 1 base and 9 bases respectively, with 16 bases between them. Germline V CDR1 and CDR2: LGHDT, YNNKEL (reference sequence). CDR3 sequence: CASSQGRGPVGQYF. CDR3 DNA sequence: TGTGCCAGCAGCCAAGGGCGCGGGCCTGTGGGGCAGTACTTC.

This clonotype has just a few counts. CDR3 sequence (DNA): TGTGCCAGCACCGATGGGTGGGGAGGACGCCTTGAGCAGTTCTTC. Its translation is CASTDGWGGRLEQFF. The chain couples TRBV12-3 or TRBV12-4 to TRBJ2-1; a possible D gene is TRBD2 (6 bases). Trimming left V 7 bases short and J 9 bases short, with 22 bases between. The CDR3 is made up of 15 amino acids.

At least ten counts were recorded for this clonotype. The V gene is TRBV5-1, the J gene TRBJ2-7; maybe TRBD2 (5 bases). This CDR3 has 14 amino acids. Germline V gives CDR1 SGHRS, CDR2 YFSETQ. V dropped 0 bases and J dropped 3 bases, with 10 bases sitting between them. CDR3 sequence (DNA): TGCGCCAGCAGCTTGGCGGGCGGAGGCTACGAGCAGTACTTC. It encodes CASSLAGGGYEQYF.

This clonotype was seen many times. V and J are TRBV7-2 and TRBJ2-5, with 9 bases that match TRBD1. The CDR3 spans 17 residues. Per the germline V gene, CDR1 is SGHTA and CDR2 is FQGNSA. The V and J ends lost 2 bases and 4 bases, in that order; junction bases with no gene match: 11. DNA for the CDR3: TGTGCCAGCAGCTTACTAGCCCCCGGGACAGGGAGAGAGACCCAGTACTTC. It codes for CASSLLAPGTGRETQYF.

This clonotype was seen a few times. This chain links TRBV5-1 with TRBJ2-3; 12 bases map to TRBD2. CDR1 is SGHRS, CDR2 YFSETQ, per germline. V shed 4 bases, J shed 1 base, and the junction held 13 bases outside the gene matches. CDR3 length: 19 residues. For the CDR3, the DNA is TGCGCCAGCAGCCGACGTTGGACTAGCGGGGAGTTCCGCACAGATACGCAGTATTTT. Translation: CASSRRWTSGEFRTDTQYF.

Here the CDR3 DNA reads TGTGCCAGCAAACCGGGGCCGGATGGCTACACCTTC. Translated, it gives CASKPGPDGYTF. The V gene is TRBV6-6, the J gene TRBJ1-2, with D perhaps TRBD1 (5 bases). The CDR3 loop spans 12 amino acids. CDR1 is MNHNY and CDR2 is SVGAGI in the germline V gene (reference sequence). V lost 7 bases and J lost 6, with 12 bases in between.

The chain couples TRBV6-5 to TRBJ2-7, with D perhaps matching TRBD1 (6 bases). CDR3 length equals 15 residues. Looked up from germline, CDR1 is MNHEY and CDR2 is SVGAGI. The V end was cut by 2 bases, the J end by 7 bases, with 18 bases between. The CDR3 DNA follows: TGTGCCAGCAGTTACCGTTCCTCCAGGGGTTGGGAGCAGTACTTC. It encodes CASSYRSSRGWEQYF.

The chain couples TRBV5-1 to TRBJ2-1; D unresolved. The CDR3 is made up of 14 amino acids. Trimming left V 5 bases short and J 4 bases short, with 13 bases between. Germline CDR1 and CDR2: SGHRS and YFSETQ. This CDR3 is CASSVGTAYNEQFF. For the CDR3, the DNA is TGCGCCAGCAGTGTCGGAACAGCTTACAATGAGCAGTTCTTC. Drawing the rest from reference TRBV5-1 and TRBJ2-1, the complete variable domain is KAGVTQTPRYLIKTRGQQVTLSCSPISGHRSVSWYQQTPGQGLQFLFEYFSETQRNKGNFPGRFSGRQFSNSRSEMNVSTLELGDSALYLCASSVGTAYNEQFFGPGTRLTVL.

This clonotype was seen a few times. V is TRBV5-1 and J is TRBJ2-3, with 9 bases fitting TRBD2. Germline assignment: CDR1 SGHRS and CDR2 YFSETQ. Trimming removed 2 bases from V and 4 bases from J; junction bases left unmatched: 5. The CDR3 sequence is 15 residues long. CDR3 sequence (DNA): TGCGCCAGCAGCTTCCCGGCGGGGGGGCCAGATACGCAGTATTTT. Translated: CASSFPAGGPDTQYF. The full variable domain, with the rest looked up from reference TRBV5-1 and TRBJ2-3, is KAGVTQTPRYLIKTRGQQVTLSCSPISGHRSVSWYQQTPGQGLQFLFEYFSETQRNKGNFPGRFSGRQFSNSRSEMNVSTLELGDSALYLCASSFPAGGPDTQYFGPGTRLTVL.

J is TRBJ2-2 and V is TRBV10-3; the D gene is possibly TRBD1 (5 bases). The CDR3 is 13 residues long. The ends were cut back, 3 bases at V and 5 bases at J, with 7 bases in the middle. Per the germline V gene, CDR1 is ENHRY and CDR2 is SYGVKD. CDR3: CAISEGATGELFF. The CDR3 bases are TGTGCCATCAGTGAAGGGGCGACCGGGGAGCTGTTTTTT.